The next 30 T cell receptor beta chains were all read from a single sample in a study of T cell repertoires in cytomegalovirus infection. These receptors have no known antigen. TCRdb recomputed calls from the reads with MiXCR, one row per CDR3 protein. The sample records roughly 990,000 distinct CDR3 sequences, 31% being singletons. The starting material was cultured CD8+ T cells from PBMCs, obtained from culture after CMV antigen stimulation. These receptor sequences come from a human donor in good health (CMV status not recorded). Some clones in this sample may be carry-over from other donors' samples.

V and J are TRBV27 and TRBJ1-2, with D tentatively TRBD1 (6 bases). This CDR3 has 18 amino acids. Germline V CDR1 and CDR2: MNHEY, SMNVEV (reference sequence). The germline V and J ends were trimmed by 4 bases and 4 bases, with 25 bases remaining between them. As DNA, the CDR3 is TGTGCCAGCAGTTCCCTACTGTCCCGGGACAAGGCGGGCTATGGCTACACCTTC. Its translation is CASSSLLSRDKAGYGYTF.

The chain has TRBV19 and TRBJ1-2, with 8 bases identical to TRBD1. The CDR3 is 12 residues long. Germline V gives CDR1 LNHDA, CDR2 SQIVND (reference sequence). J gave up 8 bases and V 10 bases, and 9 bases lay outside the gene matches. The CDR3 spells CATTEDRVGYTF. The CDR3 DNA reads TGTGCCACCACCGAGGACAGGGTCGGCTACACCTTC.

This clonotype was detected only a few times. This chain uses TRBV10-2 with TRBJ2-3; 13 bases are a match to TRBD2. Trimming at V came to 5 bases and at J to 1 base, leaving 15 bases not matched to a gene. Germline V lookup: CDR1 WSHSY, CDR2 SAAADI. The CDR3 has 20 residues. The CDR3 sequence: CASSSVPGLAGRGRTDTQYF. For the CDR3, the DNA is TGCGCCAGCAGTAGTGTCCCGGGACTAGCGGGGCGAGGGCGCACAGATACGCAGTATTTT.

V usage is TRBV27 and J usage is TRBJ2-4; weak D call: TRBD2 (6 bases). Germline CDR1 and CDR2: MNHEY and SMNVEV (reference sequence). The ends were cut back, 4 bases at V and 0 bases at J, with 10 bases in the middle. The CDR3 loop spans 15 amino acids. The CDR3 coding sequence is TGTGCCAGCAGTTGGTTTAGCGGAGCCAAAAACATTCAGTACTTC. This translates into CASSWFSGAKNIQYF.

This clonotype was recorded a few times. The chain uses TRBV6-2 or TRBV6-3 and TRBJ1-5; D is ambiguous. Trimming took off 7 bases at V and 4 bases at J, with 17 bases between the two ends. The length of the CDR3 is 15 residues. Germline V gene lookup returns CDR1 MNHEY and CDR2 SVGEGT. DNA for the CDR3: TGTGCCAGCATCCTCGGACTGAATGGGAATCAGCCCCAGCATTTT. Its protein product is CASILGLNGNQPQHF.

V and J are TRBV6-5 and TRBJ1-1; maybe TRBD1 (5 bases). The V end was cut by 6 bases, the J end by 4 bases, with 15 bases between. The CDR3 loop spans 14 amino acids. CDR1 is MNHEY and CDR2 is SVGAGI in the germline V gene. The CDR3 region is CASSPGSGSTEAFF. CDR3 in DNA: TGTGCCAGCAGCCCTGGATCAGGGAGCACTGAAGCTTTCTTT.

This clonotype appeared many times. This chain joins TRBV7-2 and TRBJ1-1; tentative D call: TRBD1 (6 bases). Germline CDR1 and CDR2: SGHTA and FQGNSA. V was clipped by 5 bases and J by 0 bases, with 10 bases between them. The length of the CDR3 is 14 residues. CDR3 amino acids: CASSPDSMNTEAFF. DNA of the CDR3: TGTGCCAGCAGCCCGGACAGCATGAACACTGAAGCTTTCTTT.

This clonotype was observed at least ten times. J is TRBJ2-1 and V is TRBV7-9; 10 bases fit TRBD2. The CDR3 has 15 residues. V shed 5 bases and J 4 bases; nucleotides not matched to a gene: 5. Looked up from germline, CDR1 is SEHNR and CDR2 is FQNEAQ (reference sequence). The CDR3 protein is CASSPPAGGYNEQFF. The CDR3 region has the DNA TGTGCCAGCAGCCCCCCAGCGGGGGGGTACAATGAGCAGTTCTTC.

The chain joins TRBV6-8 to TRBJ2-4, with unresolved D. The V gene lost 0 bases and the J gene lost 1 base, with 7 bases spanning the gap. Germline values: CDR1 MNHGY, CDR2 SAAAGT. The CDR3 contains 15 residues. CDR3 in DNA: TGTGCCAGCAGTTACTCAATCACGGCCAAAAACATTCAGTACTTC. Amino acid sequence: CASSYSITAKNIQYF.

The sample holds a few counts of this clonotype. V and J are TRBV5-4 and TRBJ1-1; 7 bases align to TRBD1. Germline loops: CDR1 SGHNT, CDR2 YYREEE (reference sequence). The CDR3 has 17 residues. With V trimmed by 4 bases and J by 0 bases, 12 bases remained unmatched. DNA for the CDR3: TGTGCCAGCAGCCCGGAGGGGACAGAACTTATGAACACTGAAGCTTTCTTT. Protein sequence: CASSPEGTELMNTEAFF.

The rearrangement links TRBV28 to TRBJ2-6; TRBD1 might be the D (6 bases). V shed 8 bases and J shed 0 bases, with 17 bases lying between them. From germline, CDR1 is MDHEN and CDR2 SYDVKM. The CDR3 has 17 residues. The CDR3 loop reads CASSTGGLHSGANVLTF. Written as DNA, the CDR3 is TGTGCCAGCTCCACTGGGGGCCTACACTCTGGGGCCAACGTCCTGACTTTC. Filled out from reference TRBV28 and TRBJ2-6, the complete variable domain reads DVKVTQSSRYLVKRTGEKVFLECVQDMDHENMFWYRQDPGLGLRLIYFSYDVKMKEKGDIPEGYSVSREKKERFSLILESASTNQTSMYLCASSTGGLHSGANVLTFGAGSRLTVL.

This clonotype was seen a few times. V usage is TRBV12-3 or TRBV12-4 and J usage is TRBJ2-6, with D perhaps assigned TRBD1 or TRBD2 (6 bases each). The ends were cut back, 10 bases at V and 2 bases at J, with 12 bases in the middle. The CDR3 has 14 amino acids. The CDR3 loop is CATGANTGANVLTF. The DNA for the CDR3 is TGTGCCACGGGGGCGAATACTGGGGCCAACGTCCTGACTTTC.

The chain is built from TRBV5-6 and TRBJ1-5, with a possible D match to TRBD1 (5 bases). Per germline, CDR1 SGHDT and CDR2 YYEEEE. With 3 bases removed from V and 5 bases from J, the gap between germline ends came to 12 bases. This CDR3 region has 14 residues. The DNA for the CDR3 is TGTGCCAGCAGCTACTCCGGGACCCATCAGCCCCAGCATTTT. Protein: CASSYSGTHQPQHF.

To note about this clonotype: A much larger clone differs by one base, so this may be a read error. The chain combines TRBV6-1 with TRBJ1-1; TRBD1 might be the D (5 bases). The germline gives CDR1 MNHNS, CDR2 SASEGT. V was trimmed by 10 bases and J by 0 bases, leaving 15 bases between them. The CDR3 spans 14 residues. CDR3 residues: CANRHRNMNTEAFF. In nucleotides, the CDR3 is TGTGCCAACAGGCACAGGAATATGAACACTGAAGCTTTCTTT.

This clonotype was recorded a few times. The CDR3 DNA reads as TGTGCCAGCAGTAAAGAGGCAGGACGCGGCTACACCTTC. Translation: CASSKEAGRGYTF. The chain joins TRBV28 to TRBJ1-2; D uncertain. The germline gives CDR1 MDHEN, CDR2 SYDVKM. The CDR3 consists of 13 residues. Trimming removed 5 bases from V and 8 bases from J, with 15 bases in between.

This chain links TRBV11-2 with TRBJ1-6; D is unresolved. The CDR3 sequence is 16 residues long. Germline V CDR1 and CDR2: SGHAT, FQNNGV. V was shortened by 2 bases and J by 0 bases, with 8 bases between the two germline ends. CDR3 residues: CASSLFASSYNSPLHF. In nucleotides, the CDR3 is TGTGCCAGCAGCTTATTCGCGAGCTCCTATAATTCACCCCTCCACTTT.

This sequence joins TRBV20-1 and TRBJ2-1; D is uncertain. Germline V gives CDR1 DFQATT, CDR2 SNEGSKA (reference sequence). This CDR3 spans 13 amino acids. Deletions cut 4 bases from V and 1 base from J, with 8 bases between. The chain's CDR3 is CSANGVSYNEQFF. The CDR3 DNA reads as TGCAGTGCTAATGGAGTATCCTACAATGAGCAGTTCTTC.

The table lists this clonotype with many counts. This chain connects TRBV7-2 to TRBJ2-3; tentative D call: TRBD1 (6 bases). CDR3 length equals 15 residues. V lost 5 bases to trimming and J lost 1 base, with 13 bases between them. Germline CDR1 reads SGHTA; CDR2 reads FQGNSA. In DNA form, the CDR3 reads TGTGCCAGCAGCCCAGGGGAGAGGGGCACAGATACGCAGTATTTT. Its protein is CASSPGERGTDTQYF.

The J gene is TRBJ2-7, the V gene TRBV6-2 or TRBV6-3; weak D call: TRBD2 (5 bases). The V gene's germline CDR1 is MNHEY and CDR2 SVGEGT. The CDR3 has 14 residues. V dropped 4 bases and J dropped 9 bases, with 19 bases sitting between them. CDR3 loop: CASSSPSGPLRQYV. In nucleotides, the CDR3 is TGTGCCAGCAGTTCCCCAAGCGGTCCCCTCCGGCAGTACGTC.

This clonotype has just one count. V is TRBV7-9 and J is TRBJ1-1, with D possibly being TRBD1 (5 bases). This CDR3 spans 15 amino acids. The germline gives CDR1 SEHNR, CDR2 FQNEAQ (reference sequence). V dropped 0 bases and J dropped 1 base, with 9 bases sitting between them. This chain's CDR3 is CASSLAQGENTEAFF. DNA of the CDR3: TGTGCCAGCAGCTTAGCGCAGGGTGAGAACACTGAAGCTTTCTTT.

The chain employs TRBV7-8 and TRBJ2-1; D unresolved. CDR3 size: 14 residues. CDR1 and CDR2 from the germline V gene are SGHVS and FQNEAQ. V dropped 1 base and J dropped 5 bases, with 9 bases sitting between them. The CDR3 sequence: CASSLGWKDNEQFF. The CDR3 nucleotides are TGTGCCAGCAGCTTAGGATGGAAGGACAATGAGCAGTTCTTC. Complete variable domain (other parts from reference TRBV7-8 and TRBJ2-1): GAGVSQSPRYKVAKRGQDVALRCDPISGHVSLFWYQQALGQGPEFLTYFQNEAQLDKSGLPSDRFFAERPEGSVSTLKIQRTQQEDSAVYLCASSLGWKDNEQFFGPGTRLTVL.

The chain combines TRBV27 with TRBJ2-1, with 10 nucleotides matching TRBD1. CDR1 is MNHEY, CDR2 SMNVEV, per germline (reference sequence). The CDR3 is 15 residues long. With 5 bases clipped from V and 8 bases from J, the junction kept 9 bases outside the gene matches. CDR3 protein: CASSLGTGVFDEQFF. CDR3 in DNA: TGTGCCAGCAGTCTCGGGACAGGGGTTTTCGATGAGCAGTTCTTC.

This clonotype has more than one count but fewer than ten. The gene calls are TRBV7-9 and TRBJ2-7; 10 nucleotides agree with TRBD1. The CDR3 runs to 15 residues. V shed 5 bases, J shed 4 bases, and the junction held 8 bases outside the gene matches. Per germline, CDR1 SEHNR and CDR2 FQNEAQ (reference sequence). The CDR3 DNA follows: TGTGCCAGCAGCCCGAGACAGGGGGCGGGATACGAGCAGTACTTC. It encodes CASSPRQGAGYEQYF. The variable domain in full, completed from reference TRBV7-9 and TRBJ2-7, reads DTGVSQNPRHKITKRGQNVTFRCDPISEHNRLYWYRQTLGQGPEFLTYFQNEAQLEKSRLLSDRFSAERPKGSFSTLEIQRTEQGDSAMYLCASSPRQGAGYEQYFGPGTRLTVT.

This clonotype was seen a few times. The gene calls are TRBV7-9 and TRBJ2-3; D gene uncertain. The V gene's germline CDR1 is SEHNR and CDR2 FQNEAQ (reference sequence). CDR3 length equals 14 residues. For the CDR3, the DNA is TGTATAACCCCTCGGCAGGATAGCACAGATACGCAGTATTTT. It encodes CITPRQDSTDTQYF.

Points on this clonotype: The CDR3 does not close with the conserved phenylalanine or tryptophan, likely indicating a read error. The chain joins TRBV7-8 to TRBJ2-1; D not certain. V lost 1 base and J 4 bases, leaving 5 bases between the germline ends. This CDR3 contains 13 residues. The germline gives CDR1 SGHVS, CDR2 FQNEAQ. CDR3 sequence (DNA): TGTGCCAGCAGCTTAGTTTCATACAATGAGCAGTTCCTC. This sequence encodes CASSLVSYNEQFL.

This clonotype was found a few times. J is TRBJ1-1 and V is TRBV7-9, with D perhaps TRBD1 (6 bases). Trimming pared 0 bases from V and 1 base from J, leaving 12 bases between. The germline V gene has CDR1 SEHNR and CDR2 FQNEAQ (reference sequence). CDR3 size: 16 residues. CDR3 coding DNA: TGTGCCAGCAGCTTAGCACAGGGACAACAGAACACTGAAGCTTTCTTT. It codes for CASSLAQGQQNTEAFF.

The genes are TRBV6-1 and TRBJ2-5, with D perhaps given as TRBD1 or TRBD2 (5 bases each). Germline CDR1 is MNHNS and CDR2 is SASEGT. V was clipped by 5 bases and J by 0 bases, with 13 bases between them. This CDR3 is 15 amino acids long. DNA of the CDR3: TGTGCCAGCAGTCCACTAGGGGCTGACCAAGAGACCCAGTACTTC. Translating it yields CASSPLGADQETQYF.

This clonotype was seen a few times. The rearrangement links TRBV29-1 to TRBJ2-1, with 9 bases lining up with TRBD2. V dropped 1 base and J dropped 0; count of bases not matched to a gene: 4. The CDR3 has 16 amino acids. CDR1 is SQVTM, CDR2 ANQGSEA, per germline. CDR3 amino acids: CSVEGMTSGSYNEQFF. CDR3 coding DNA: TGCAGCGTTGAAGGTATGACTAGCGGCTCCTACAATGAGCAGTTCTTC.

The chain has TRBV10-1 and TRBJ2-2; D perhaps matches TRBD2 (6 bases). The germline CDR1 and CDR2 sequences are WNHNN and SYGVQD (reference sequence). This CDR3 has 17 amino acids. Trimming pared 6 bases from V and 6 bases from J, leaving 23 bases between. CDR3 bases: TGCGCCAGCAGCCCACGGCGGGACCCAATTTTTGCCGGGGAGCTGTTTTTT. It codes for CASSPRRDPIFAGELFF.

The genes are TRBV5-1 and TRBJ2-5; 7 bases map to TRBD1. From germline, CDR1 is SGHRS and CDR2 YFSETQ. This CDR3 is built from 13 residues. Germline trimming cut 2 bases from V and 4 bases from J; bases unmatched to any gene: 2. In nucleotides, the CDR3 is TGCGCCAGCAGCTTCCGACAGGGAGAGACCCAGTACTTC. Amino acid sequence: CASSFRQGETQYF.